The 28 T cell receptor beta chains reported below all come from one sample, sequenced in a study of blood T cell repertoires in COVID-19. Sequenced by immunoSEQ multiplex PCR; TCRdb stores in-frame clones only, minus some. The table lists roughly 440,000 clones, approximately 89% of them singletons. Sequencing was performed on peripheral blood. These receptors were collected from a woman aged 45 to 65 with COVID-19, enrolled during active disease.

V usage is TRBV27 and J usage is TRBJ1-1, with TRBD1 matching over 10 bases. Germline-derived CDR1 and CDR2 are MNHEY and SMNVEV (reference sequence). This CDR3 has 13 residues. The junction had 8 bases not matched to a gene; V was cut back by 6 bases and J by 10 bases. The CDR3 DNA reads TGTGCCAGCAGACTGACAGGGGGCGAGCTAGCTTTCTTT. Translating gives CASRLTGGELAFF.

V usage is TRBV4-2 and J usage is TRBJ2-7; possible D gene TRBD1, 6 bases. CDR1 LGHNA and CDR2 YNFKEQ come from the germline V gene. V was trimmed by 0 bases and J by 3 bases, leaving 12 bases between them. The CDR3 contains 15 residues. CDR3 loop: CASSQESQGIYEQYF. The DNA for the CDR3 is TGTGCCAGCAGCCAAGAGTCTCAGGGGATCTACGAGCAGTACTTC.

In this sample, this clone turned up once. V and J are TRBV9 and TRBJ2-3; tentatively, D is TRBD2 (6 bases). The germline V and J ends were trimmed by 0 bases and 2 bases, with 13 bases remaining between them. Germline V gene lookup returns CDR1 SGDLS and CDR2 YYNGEE. The CDR3 runs to 16 residues. The CDR3 is CASSVGGSGLTDTQYF. The CDR3 DNA is TGTGCCAGCAGCGTAGGGGGTAGCGGTCTCACAGATACGCAGTATTTT. Full variable domain (remainder filled in from reference TRBV9 and TRBJ2-3): DSGVTQTPKHLITATGQRVTLRCSPRSGDLSVYWYQQSLDQGLQFLIQYYNGEERAKGNILERFSAQQFPDLHSELNLSSLELGDSALYFCASSVGGSGLTDTQYFGPGTRLTVL.

The chain links TRBV11-3 to TRBJ2-2; D may be TRBD2 (6 bases). Trimming took 2 bases from V and 5 from J, leaving 9 bases between them. There are 14 residues in the CDR3. CDR1 SGHNT and CDR2 YENEEA come from the germline V gene. The chain's CDR3 is CASSLYGGTGELFF. In DNA, the CDR3 is TGTGCCAGCAGCTTATACGGAGGGACCGGGGAGCTGTTTTTT. Based on the CDR3 plus reference TRBV11-3 and TRBJ2-2, the full variable domain is EAGVVQSPRYKIIEKKQPVAFWCNPISGHNTLYWYLQNLGQGPELLIRYENEEAVDDSQLPKDRFSAERLKGVDSTLKIQPAELGDSAVYLCASSLYGGTGELFFGEGSRLTVL.

V usage is TRBV6-5 and J usage is TRBJ1-6; TRBD1 might be the D (5 bases). Deletions cut 4 bases from V and 8 bases from J, with 15 bases between. This CDR3 is 15 amino acids long. In germline, CDR1 is MNHEY, CDR2 SVGAGI. The CDR3 DNA reads as TGTGCCAGCAGTTCAGGGCCGCTTCCTGATTCACCCCTCCACTTT. Its translation: CASSSGPLPDSPLHF.

The chain joins TRBV28 to TRBJ2-2; 11 bases match TRBD2. Germline CDR1 and CDR2: MDHEN and SYDVKM. J gave up 3 bases and V 5 bases, and 14 bases lay outside the gene matches. The CDR3 runs to 19 residues. CDR3 sequence: CASSPLTLAGGGDTGELFF. Here the CDR3 DNA reads TGTGCCAGCAGTCCTCTGACGCTAGCGGGGGGAGGGGACACCGGGGAGCTGTTTTTT.

The genes are TRBV4-1 and TRBJ1-2; D uncertain. This CDR3 has 15 amino acids. The ends were cut back, 0 bases at V and 1 base at J, with 9 bases in the middle. Germline lookup yields CDR1 MGHRA and CDR2 YSYEKL. CDR3 DNA: TGCGCCAGCAGCCAAGATCGTAACAGTAACTATGGCTACACCTTC. Translating it yields CASSQDRNSNYGYTF.

The V and J genes are TRBV5-6 and TRBJ2-1, with D perhaps matching TRBD1 (6 bases). The CDR3 spans 13 residues. V gave up 1 base and J gave up 7 bases, with 9 bases separating them. In germline, CDR1 is SGHDT, CDR2 YYEEEE. CDR3 region: CASSLQGLNEQFF. In DNA form, the CDR3 reads TGTGCCAGCAGCTTGCAGGGGTTGAATGAGCAGTTCTTC.

The genes are TRBV10-3 and TRBJ1-2; D is possibly TRBD1 (6 bases). This CDR3 contains 18 residues. V shed 3 bases and J shed 0 bases, with 20 bases lying between them. The germline gives CDR1 ENHRY, CDR2 SYGVKD. The CDR3 is CAISDYRTVPSANYGYTF. The CDR3 DNA sequence: TGTGCCATCAGTGATTACCGGACAGTACCGTCAGCTAACTATGGCTACACCTTC.

The chain joins TRBV5-1 to TRBJ1-2, with a tentative D call TRBD1 (6 bases). The CDR3 consists of 15 residues. Deletions cut 4 bases from V and 8 bases from J, with 21 bases between. Germline V gives CDR1 SGHRS, CDR2 YFSETQ. The CDR3 nucleotides are TGCGCCAGCAGCCCCCTTATGGACAGTCGGGACGGCTACACCTTC. This encodes CASSPLMDSRDGYTF. The full variable domain, with the rest looked up from reference TRBV5-1 and TRBJ1-2, is KAGVTQTPRYLIKTRGQQVTLSCSPISGHRSVSWYQQTPGQGLQFLFEYFSETQRNKGNFPGRFSGRQFSNSRSEMNVSTLELGDSALYLCASSPLMDSRDGYTFGSGTRLTVV.

The V gene is TRBV13, the J gene TRBJ1-2; possible D gene TRBD1, 5 bases. The germline V and J ends were trimmed by 5 bases and 6 bases, with 10 bases remaining between them. Germline loops: CDR1 PRHDT, CDR2 FYEKMQ (reference sequence). The CDR3 length is 12 residues. The CDR3 loop is CASSLQGHGYTF. The CDR3 DNA reads TGTGCCAGCAGCCTCCAGGGCCATGGCTACACCTTC. Supplemented by reference TRBV13 and TRBJ1-2, the full variable domain reads AAGVIQSPRHLIKEKRETATLKCYPIPRHDTVYWYQQGPGQDPQFLISFYEKMQSDKGSIPDRFSAQQFSDYHSELNMSSLELGDSALYFCASSLQGHGYTFGSGTRLTVV.

CDR3 residues: CASSTDTSNQPQHF. DNA for the CDR3: TGTGCCAGTAGTACCGACACGAGCAATCAGCCCCAGCATTTT. The chain joins TRBV19 to TRBJ1-5; no firm D call. Germline CDR1 is LNHDA and CDR2 is SQIVND (reference sequence). The germline V and J ends were trimmed by 4 bases and 1 base, with 8 bases remaining between them. There are 14 residues in the CDR3.

The chain links TRBV5-1 to TRBJ1-1; a weak D match, TRBD1 (6 bases). Trimming shortened V by 5 bases and J by 1 base, and 9 bases separated the two germline ends. The CDR3 runs to 13 residues. Germline-derived CDR1 and CDR2 are SGHRS and YFSETQ. The CDR3 coding sequence is TGCGCCAGCAGGGACAGCCAGAACACTGAAGCTTTCTTT. Its translation: CASRDSQNTEAFF.

The chain carries TRBV19 and TRBJ2-7, with 9 positions matching TRBD1. CDR3 length: 14 amino acids. Germline V lookup: CDR1 LNHDA, CDR2 SQIVND (reference sequence). V was clipped by 4 bases and J by 1 base; unmatched bases: 2. CDR3 DNA: TGTGCCAGTAGTAGGGACAGGGTTTCCTACGAGCAGTACTTC. It encodes CASSRDRVSYEQYF.

The gene calls are TRBV5-6 and TRBJ1-2; 10 bases agree with TRBD1. The ends lost 3 bases at V and 6 bases at J; junction bases unmatched: 2. The CDR3 is 13 amino acids. The germline gives CDR1 SGHDT, CDR2 YYEEEE. CDR3 in DNA: TGTGCCAGCAGCTCGGGGACAGGGGATGGCTACACCTTC. It yields the protein CASSSGTGDGYTF.

The gene calls are TRBV19 and TRBJ1-2; 7 bases line up with TRBD1. Germline assignment: CDR1 LNHDA and CDR2 SQIVND (reference sequence). CDR3 length: 16 residues. J gave up 4 bases and V 0 bases, and 8 bases lay outside the gene matches. The DNA for the CDR3 is TGTGCCAGTAGTATAGAAGACAGGGCCCCTGTCTATGGCTACACCTTC. Translated, it gives CASSIEDRAPVYGYTF.

The chain couples TRBV11-1 to TRBJ1-1; the match to TRBD1 covers 7 bases. The CDR3 consists of 14 residues. In germline, CDR1 is SGHAT, CDR2 FQDESV (reference sequence). J was trimmed by 1 base and V by 5 bases; bases with no gene match: 4. The CDR3 protein is CASSDRQGNTEAFF. The CDR3 DNA is TGTGCCAGCAGCGATCGACAGGGGAACACTGAAGCTTTCTTT. The variable domain in full, with the rest retrieved from reference TRBV11-1 and TRBJ1-1, is EAEVAQSPRYKITEKSQAVAFWCDPISGHATLYWYRQILGQGPELLVQFQDESVVDDSQLPKDRFSAERLKGVDSTLKIQPAELGDSAMYLCASSDRQGNTEAFFGQGTRLTVV.

The rearrangement joins TRBV6-5 to TRBJ1-5; unclear D gene. CDR1 is MNHEY and CDR2 is SVGAGI in the germline V gene. There are 16 residues in the CDR3. Trimming shortened V by 1 base and J by 2 bases, and 12 bases separated the two germline ends. The CDR3 DNA sequence: TGTGCCAGCAGTTACTTTGGCGGGGTTGGCAATCAGCCCCAGCATTTT. Translation: CASSYFGGVGNQPQHF.

This chain links TRBV19 with TRBJ1-1; weak D call: TRBD1 (5 bases). Between the trimmed V and J ends, which lost 2 bases and 5 bases, there was a span of 15 bases. CDR3 size: 15 residues. Germline CDR1 LNHDA, CDR2 SQIVND (reference sequence). DNA of the CDR3: TGTGCCAGTAGTATAACTGGCCAGGGAAGGACTGAAGCTTTCTTT. Its protein is CASSITGQGRTEAFF.

Only one count was recorded for this clone. The chain carries TRBV13 and TRBJ2-5, with D maybe TRBD1 (6 bases). V was trimmed by 2 bases and J by 2 bases, leaving 9 bases between them. The CDR3 runs 14 residues. Germline-derived CDR1 and CDR2 are PRHDT and FYEKMQ (reference sequence). The CDR3 region has the DNA TGTGCCAGCAGCTTATGGGGGCAGCAAGAGACCCAGTACTTC. Amino acids: CASSLWGQQETQYF.

The chain links TRBV6-1 to TRBJ1-3; TRBD1 aligns across 7 bases. From germline, CDR1 is MNHNS and CDR2 SASEGT. This CDR3 has 15 residues. V lost 2 bases, J lost 9 bases, and 10 bases stayed unmatched. The CDR3 region has the DNA TGTGCCAGCAGTGAACAACGACAGGGAATAGGCACCATATATTTT. Protein product: CASSEQRQGIGTIYF.

The J gene is TRBJ1-2, the V gene TRBV10-1, with unresolved D. The germline V and J ends were trimmed by 9 bases and 3 bases, with 11 bases remaining between them. CDR1 WNHNN and CDR2 SYGVQD come from the germline V gene (reference sequence). CDR3 length: 12 amino acids. CDR3 region: CARPRRDYGYTF. In DNA form, the CDR3 reads TGCGCCAGACCGCGACGGGACTATGGCTACACCTTC.

The J gene is TRBJ2-6, the V gene TRBV27; 9 nucleotides agree with TRBD1. The V gene end was trimmed by 5 bases and the J gene end by 0 bases; junction bases not matched to a gene: 8. Per the germline V gene, CDR1 is MNHEY and CDR2 is SMNVEV (reference sequence). There are 18 residues in the CDR3. Written as DNA, the CDR3 is TGTGCCAGCAGTATGGGACAGGGACATCCCTCTGGGGCCAACGTCCTGACTTTC. It is translated as CASSMGQGHPSGANVLTF.

The CDR3 DNA follows: TGTGCCAGCAGCTTAGAGATGGCTGAGACAGGGAGGGGCTACACCTTC. Translation: CASSLEMAETGRGYTF. The chain links TRBV7-9 to TRBJ1-2; the match to TRBD1 covers 7 bases. V gave up 1 base and J gave up 8 bases; unmatched junction bases: 13. Germline CDR1 is SEHNR and CDR2 is FQNEAQ (reference sequence). CDR3 length: 16 residues.

This clone was counted a single time. The chain has TRBV5-6 and TRBJ1-2, with D possibly being TRBD1 (6 bases). Trimming removed 0 bases from V and 11 bases from J, with 11 bases in between. Germline CDR1 SGHDT, CDR2 YYEEEE. The CDR3 is 12 amino acids. This CDR3 is CASSLDREGYTF. The CDR3 DNA reads as TGTGCCAGCAGCTTGGACAGGGAGGGATACACCTTC. The full variable domain, rest sourced from reference TRBV5-6 and TRBJ1-2, is DAGVTQSPTHLIKTRGQQVTLRCSPKSGHDTVSWYQQALGQGPQFIFQYYEEEERQRGNFPDRFSGHQFPNYSSELNVNALLLGDSALYLCASSLDREGYTFGSGTRLTVV.

V and J are TRBV6-1 and TRBJ2-3; TRBD2 agrees at 9 bases. This CDR3 spans 17 amino acids. Germline CDR1 is MNHNS and CDR2 is SASEGT. With 3 bases clipped from V and 1 base from J, the junction kept 8 bases outside the gene matches. This CDR3 is CASSDPLKRGGTDTQYF. For the CDR3, the DNA is TGTGCCAGCAGTGACCCCCTTAAGCGGGGGGGCACAGATACGCAGTATTTT.

The rearrangement joins TRBV27 to TRBJ2-1; 11 bases map to TRBD2. V shed 6 bases and J 6 bases; nucleotides not matched to a gene: 1. Looked up from germline, CDR1 is MNHEY and CDR2 is SMNVEV (reference sequence). The CDR3 runs to 13 residues. This chain's CDR3 is CASRLAGANEQFF. CDR3 bases: TGTGCCAGCAGACTAGCGGGGGCCAATGAGCAGTTCTTC.

This clone appeared a single time. In DNA, the CDR3 is TGTGCCAGCTCACCACCGAGAGGCCAAGAGACCCAGTACTTC. This codes for CASSPPRGQETQYF. V usage is TRBV18 and J usage is TRBJ2-5; no firm D call. The CDR3 runs 14 residues. Germline V gene data show CDR1 as KGHSH and CDR2 as LQKENI. Trimming left V 0 bases short and J 1 base short, with 6 bases between.